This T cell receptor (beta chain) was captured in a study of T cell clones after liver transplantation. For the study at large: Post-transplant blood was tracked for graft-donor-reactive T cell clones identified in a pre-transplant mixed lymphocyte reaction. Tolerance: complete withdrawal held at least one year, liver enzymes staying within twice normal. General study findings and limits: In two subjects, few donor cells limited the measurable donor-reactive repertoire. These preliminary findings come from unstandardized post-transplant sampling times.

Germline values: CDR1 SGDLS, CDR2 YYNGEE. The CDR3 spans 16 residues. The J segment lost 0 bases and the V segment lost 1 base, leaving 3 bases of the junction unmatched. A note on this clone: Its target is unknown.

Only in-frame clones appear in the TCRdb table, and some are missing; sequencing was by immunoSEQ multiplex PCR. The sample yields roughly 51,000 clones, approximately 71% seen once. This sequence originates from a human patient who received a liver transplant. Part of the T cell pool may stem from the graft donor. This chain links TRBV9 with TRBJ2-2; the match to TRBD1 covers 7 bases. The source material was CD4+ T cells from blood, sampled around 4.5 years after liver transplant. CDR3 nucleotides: TGTGCCAGCAGCGTATCCGGGACAGCGAACACCGGGGAGCTGTTTTTT. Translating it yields CASSVSGTANTGELFF.